This T cell receptor beta chain was retrieved from a study of blood T cell repertoires in COVID-19 (dated by TCRdb to 2018 to 2020). Study-level background: Samples from collaborators originated in the United States, Italy and Spain and spanned both the acute and convalescent phases of COVID-19. The prospective study material was composed of cDNA or gDNA derived from T cells, B-cell-depleted T cells, or PBMCs. The dataset comprised deeply sampled blood TCRbeta repertoires from subjects exposed to, actively infected with, or recovered from COVID-19. The repertoires were made available in a free public database intended to serve as a resource for research on the immune response to SARS-CoV-2. The samples were drawn from two sources: the first 160 participants of the ongoing ImmuneRACE study, and approximately 1,300 subjects contributed by 6 global collaborators. Sample metadata almost always included a de-identified subject ID, COVID-19 status, age in years and sex. HLA class I and class II types, where available, came from metadata supplied by the sample provider rather than from assay-based typing. General study outcomes and caveats: How much clinical and demographic metadata was included differed by source and by participant, and the metadata was provided uncurated.

Collaborating institutions collected whole blood in K2EDTA tubes following their own protocols. For TCRbeta analysis, collaborator samples were shipped as frozen whole blood, as isolated PBMCs, or as DNA extracted from either sample type. The immunoSEQ Assay, a bias-controlled multiplex PCR, was used to amplify TCRbeta CDR3 regions from genomic DNA. The authors processed their data as follows. Within the assay, amplification of reference gene primers was used to estimate how many nucleated cells each sample contained. To quantify the absolute abundance of each unique TCRbeta CDR3 rearrangement, sequence reads were collapsed and filtered. For each sample, productive Simpson clonality was calculated by taking the square root of Simpson's diversity index across productive rearrangements. The table was pulled from immuneACCESS by TCRdb, which kept in-frame rearrangements only. Such tables lose some clones; where checked, under half of the loss comes from unresolved V genes, and the rest has no known cause. V and J calls and clone size come straight from that table; D and trimming were deduced from the DNA. The sample table records roughly 43,000 clones; 80% to 90% of these occur just once. The ten largest make up about 14% of the sample.

As concerns this clone: What antigen it recognizes has not been identified. Per-base qualities were not stored, and no clone one base away is much larger.

Sequences LGHDT (CDR1) and YNNKEL (CDR2) are obtained from the germline V gene (reference sequence). From the cysteine up to the phenylalanine, the CDR3 has a length of 12 residues. Of all the DNA, just the CDR3 is kept, 36 bases in frame from base 1. The V and J ends are trimmed by 2 bases and 4 bases, leaving 4 bases between them. The sequence joins TRBV3-1 (or the pseudogene TRBV3-2) to TRBJ2-3; there is no confident call for the D gene. The source material was peripheral blood. This receptor was taken from a man between 65 and 80 years old with active COVID-19. For the CDR3, the sequence is CASSQSADTQYF. The DNA sequence reads TGTGCCAGCAGCCAATCGGCAGATACGCAGTATTTT.